Listed below are T cell receptor beta chains from one sample, sequenced in a study of identifying expanded T cells in peripheral blood. Assay: immunoSEQ multiplex PCR; the TCRdb copy retains only in-frame clones and omits some. Of 75,000 to 100,000 clones in the sample, approximately 89% were seen once. Source material: blood. The receptors stem from a person between 18 and 75 years old in good health. CDR3s leave out the opening cysteine and the closing phenylalanine or tryptophan. Fields, in order: V gene, J gene, CDR3 protein.

v_call: TRBV7-2; j_call: TRBJ1-1; cdr3_aa: ASSSGQEGAF
v_call: TRBV7-2; j_call: TRBJ2-7; cdr3_aa: ASSPRLAGAEQY
v_call: TRBV5-4; j_call: TRBJ2-6; cdr3_aa: ASSSQGARSGANVLT
v_call: TRBV13; j_call: TRBJ1-1; cdr3_aa: ASSPSGQGASEAF
v_call: TRBV11-2; j_call: TRBJ2-1; cdr3_aa: ASRKSSEQF
v_call: TRBV14; j_call: TRBJ2-1; cdr3_aa: ASSQLGLALNEQF
v_call: TRBV19; j_call: TRBJ2-7; cdr3_aa: ASSGGHNEQY
v_call: TRBV7-8; j_call: TRBJ1-2; cdr3_aa: ASSPPGQGDYGYT
v_call: TRBV4-1; j_call: TRBJ2-3; cdr3_aa: ASSWQPTDTQY
v_call: TRBV29-1; j_call: TRBJ2-2; cdr3_aa: SVDRGNTGELF
v_call: TRBV5-6; j_call: TRBJ2-1; cdr3_aa: ASSPTRELAGYNEQF
v_call: TRBV18; j_call: TRBJ2-7; cdr3_aa: ASSPRREGNEQY
v_call: TRBV6-5; j_call: TRBJ2-7; cdr3_aa: ASSPRGEDEQY
v_call: TRBV5-4; j_call: TRBJ1-2; cdr3_aa: ASWLIGQATYGYT
v_call: TRBV9; j_call: TRBJ1-2; cdr3_aa: ASSPLDGYGYT
v_call: TRBV9; j_call: TRBJ2-2; cdr3_aa: ASSASSGDGELF
v_call: TRBV7-9; j_call: .; cdr3_aa: ASSRASYEQY
v_call: TRBV9; j_call: TRBJ1-1; cdr3_aa: ASSFGLEAEAF
v_call: TRBV6-1; j_call: TRBJ1-6; cdr3_aa: ASSEVRVSNSPLH
v_call: TRBV19; j_call: TRBJ2-4; cdr3_aa: ASSQPSPAKNIQY
v_call: TRBV5-1; j_call: TRBJ2-5; cdr3_aa: ASSFPSRLAGEETQY
v_call: TRBV29-1; j_call: TRBJ2-1; cdr3_aa: SAGAGNEQF
v_call: TRBV5-4; j_call: TRBJ2-7; cdr3_aa: ASSLKATNSREQY
v_call: TRBV7-8; j_call: TRBJ2-5; cdr3_aa: ASSLNILAGRTQY
v_call: TRBV4-3; j_call: TRBJ1-4; cdr3_aa: ASSPHLGSEINEKLF
v_call: TRBV5-3; j_call: TRBJ1-5; cdr3_aa: ARSYPGQPQH
v_call: TRBV25-1; j_call: TRBJ2-1; cdr3_aa: ASSGETSGRPHGEQF
v_call: TRBV19; j_call: TRBJ2-3; cdr3_aa: ASSSSRDTQY
v_call: TRBV29-1; j_call: TRBJ2-7; cdr3_aa: SAVTGNAVYEQY
v_call: TRBV29-1; j_call: TRBJ2-4; cdr3_aa: IPFDGAAKNIQY
v_call: TRBV2; j_call: TRBJ2-3; cdr3_aa: ASRWAGGSDTQY
v_call: TRBV13; j_call: TRBJ2-1; cdr3_aa: ASSSPGYEQF
v_call: TRBV29-1; j_call: TRBJ2-7; cdr3_aa: SVWGRDTGVHEQY
v_call: TRBV7-9; j_call: TRBJ2-3; cdr3_aa: ASSLEASGGTDTQY
v_call: TRBV29-1; j_call: TRBJ2-3; cdr3_aa: SVEVGAASAQY
v_call: TRBV14; j_call: TRBJ1-2; cdr3_aa: ASSQGGWDRYYGYT
v_call: TRBV5-5; j_call: TRBJ1-5; cdr3_aa: ASSRGTGEYQPQH
v_call: TRBV5-4; j_call: TRBJ1-6; cdr3_aa: ASSLDGSPLH
v_call: TRBV28; j_call: TRBJ2-5; cdr3_aa: ASSSGQNQETQY
v_call: TRBV4-3; j_call: TRBJ1-1; cdr3_aa: ASSQSKTGVTEAF
v_call: TRBV18; j_call: TRBJ1-2; cdr3_aa: ASSPSTDNYGYT
v_call: TRBV12-5; j_call: TRBJ2-1; cdr3_aa: ASGLTQDGQGFYNEQF
v_call: TRBV9; j_call: TRBJ2-1; cdr3_aa: ASNAGTSGPNEQF
v_call: TRBV2; j_call: TRBJ1-4; cdr3_aa: ASEARGEKLF
v_call: TRBV28; j_call: TRBJ1-5; cdr3_aa: ASSLSGTEQPQH
v_call: TRBV18; j_call: TRBJ2-2; cdr3_aa: ASSPMANTGELF